This T cell receptor (beta chain) was recovered during a study of T cell responses to AZD1222 COVID-19 vaccine (dated by TCRdb to the early 2020s). Study-wide context: AZD1222 recipients given second doses at about 4 weeks or at about 12 weeks were pooled, since spike-specific TCR depth and breadth were not found to differ between the two schedules. A total of approximately 250 trial participants underwent TCR sequencing, of whom about 200 had received two doses of AZD1222 and about 26 had received two doses of the MenACWY control vaccine. Enrollment into the trials was organized by age into subgroups of 18-55, 56-69 and 70-plus years, and those subgroups contained roughly 150, 30 and 60 TCR-sequenced participants, respectively.

As concerns this clone: Its specific antigen is unknown. No base-level quality is on record; no much larger clone is a single base apart.

What this sample's time point label stands for: baseline before first vaccination. The vaccinee samples were drawn from two UK trials, COV001 and COV002, one of which was a single-blind randomized controlled phase 2/3 trial testing AZD1222 (ChAdOx1 nCoV-19) in healthy adults. For TCRbeta chain sequencing, PBMC samples from trial participants were taken at day 0 and at day 28 after the second dose. The CDR3 regions of human TCRbeta chains were subjected to immunosequencing. As for how the authors treated the data: Repertoire TCRs were checked for matches against a reference library of SARS-CoV-2-specific TCRs that had been generated using the MIRA antigen-specificity platform. Breadth was defined as the fraction of unique TCRs that were SARS-CoV-2-associated, and depth was defined as the fraction of total T cells that were SARS-CoV-2-associated. Using the MIRA data, each spike-specific TCR was assigned both to the spike region to which the TCR was reactive and to a CD4 or CD8 class. Log10-transformed breadth and depth values were compared by one-way ANOVA with Sidak's multiple comparisons tests. Entries here come from immuneACCESS through TCRdb and include only in-frame sequences with V and J called. Some clones fail to appear in such tables; in the studies checked, an unresolved V gene covers under half of the shortfall, and the cause of the remainder is unknown. V, J and clone size are those of that table, while D and trimming were read from the DNA. Present in this sample are just over 70,000 clones, around 85% of which were seen just once. Clones ranked in the top ten supply about a fifth of the sample.

The study at large found these results: The vaccine-associated CD4 TCRs covered the entire spike protein, and the dominant responses fell in regions 160-218 and 743-854. Most participants were white British and females outnumbered males, and the authors suggested that clonal diversity may have been underestimated. Conclusions about previously exposed vaccinees were limited because only a handful of AZD1222 recipients were SARS-CoV-2 seropositive at baseline. No day 14 peak-response samples were available, so repertoires were characterized only after the peak T cell response. Reportedly, close to half of the unique spike-specific TCRs recognized epitopes lying outside the regions that are mutated in the B.1.351 and B.1.1.7 variants. After two AZD1222 doses, both the breadth and the depth of spike-specific TCRs were significantly higher than at day 0 and than in MenACWY recipients. The 56-69-year group was small, and its depth increase did not reach significance, likely because of low power.

The receptor was isolated from an adult in good health. The material sequenced was peripheral blood, taken on day 0 of AZD1222 vaccination.

The DNA sequence is TGCAGTGCTACTGACAGTAGCTCCTACAATGAGCAGTTCTTC. The translation is CSATDSSSYNEQFF. The rearrangement combines TRBV20-1 with TRBJ2-1; TRBD1 might be the D gene, on 5 matching bases. The germline ends are 10 bases apart after V is trimmed by 4 bases and J by 0 bases. The CDR3 measures 14 amino acids from cysteine to phenylalanine. Solely the CDR3 DNA is kept, with 42 bases framed from the first base. CDR1 and CDR2, looked up from the germline V gene (reference sequence), are DFQATT and SNEGSKA.